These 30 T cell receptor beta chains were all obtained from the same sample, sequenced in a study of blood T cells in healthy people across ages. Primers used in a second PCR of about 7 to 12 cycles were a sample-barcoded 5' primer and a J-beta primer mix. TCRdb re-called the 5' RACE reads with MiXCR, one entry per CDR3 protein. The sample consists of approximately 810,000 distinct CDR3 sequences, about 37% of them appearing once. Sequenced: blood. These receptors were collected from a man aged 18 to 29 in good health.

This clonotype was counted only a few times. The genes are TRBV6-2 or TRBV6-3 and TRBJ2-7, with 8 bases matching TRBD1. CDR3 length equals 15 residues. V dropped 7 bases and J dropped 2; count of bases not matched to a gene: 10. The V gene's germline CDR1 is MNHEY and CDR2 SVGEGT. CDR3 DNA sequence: TGTGCCAGCACTTCCATGGGACAGGTCCCCTACGAGCAGTACTTC. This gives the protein CASTSMGQVPYEQYF.

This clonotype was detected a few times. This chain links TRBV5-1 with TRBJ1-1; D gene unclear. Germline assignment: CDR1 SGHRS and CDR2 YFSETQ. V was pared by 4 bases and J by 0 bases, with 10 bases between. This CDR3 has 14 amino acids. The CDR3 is CASSPRAVNTEAFF. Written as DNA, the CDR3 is TGCGCCAGCAGCCCCCGGGCGGTGAACACTGAAGCTTTCTTT.

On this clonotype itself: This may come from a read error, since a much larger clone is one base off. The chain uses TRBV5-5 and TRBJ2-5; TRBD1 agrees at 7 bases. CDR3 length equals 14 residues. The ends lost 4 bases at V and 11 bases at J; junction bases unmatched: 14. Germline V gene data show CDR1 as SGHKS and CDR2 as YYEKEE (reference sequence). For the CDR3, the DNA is TGTGCCAGCAGCCAGGAACGGGACAGTTATGAGCAGTACTTC. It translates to CASSQERDSYEQYF.

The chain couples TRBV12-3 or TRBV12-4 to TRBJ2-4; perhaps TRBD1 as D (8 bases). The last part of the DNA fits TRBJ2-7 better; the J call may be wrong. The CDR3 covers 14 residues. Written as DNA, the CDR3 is TGTGCCAGCAGTCGGACAGGGACTAAGTACGAGCAGTACTTC. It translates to CASSRTGTKYEQYF.

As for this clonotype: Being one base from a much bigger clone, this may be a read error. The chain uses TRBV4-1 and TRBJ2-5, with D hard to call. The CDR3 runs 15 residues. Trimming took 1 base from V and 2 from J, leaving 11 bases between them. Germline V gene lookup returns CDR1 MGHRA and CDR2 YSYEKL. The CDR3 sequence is CASSQVGPAQETQYF. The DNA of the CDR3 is TGCGCCAGCAGCCAAGTCGGTCCAGCTCAAGAGACCCAGTACTTC.

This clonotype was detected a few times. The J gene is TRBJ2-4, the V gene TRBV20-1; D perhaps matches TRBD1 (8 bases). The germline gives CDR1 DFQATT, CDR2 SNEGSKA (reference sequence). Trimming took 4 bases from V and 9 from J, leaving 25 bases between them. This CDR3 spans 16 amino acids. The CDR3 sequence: CSAISSSGQGGTIQYF. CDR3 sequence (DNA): TGCAGTGCTATAAGCAGTTCCGGACAGGGAGGGACCATTCAGTACTTC.

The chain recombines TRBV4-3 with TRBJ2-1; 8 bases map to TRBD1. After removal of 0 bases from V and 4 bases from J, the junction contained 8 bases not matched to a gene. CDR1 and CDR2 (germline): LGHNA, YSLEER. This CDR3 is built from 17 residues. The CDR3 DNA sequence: TGCGCCAGCAGCCAAGAATTCTCGGACAGGGCGTACAATGAGCAGTTCTTC. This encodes CASSQEFSDRAYNEQFF.

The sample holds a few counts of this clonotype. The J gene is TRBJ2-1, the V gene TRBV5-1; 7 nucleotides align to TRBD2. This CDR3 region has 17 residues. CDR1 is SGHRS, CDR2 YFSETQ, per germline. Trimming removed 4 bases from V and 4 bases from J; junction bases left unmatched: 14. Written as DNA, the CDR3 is TGCGCCAGCAGCACCACCGCGTCCAGCGGGGAGTACAATGAGCAGTTCTTC. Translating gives CASSTTASSGEYNEQFF.

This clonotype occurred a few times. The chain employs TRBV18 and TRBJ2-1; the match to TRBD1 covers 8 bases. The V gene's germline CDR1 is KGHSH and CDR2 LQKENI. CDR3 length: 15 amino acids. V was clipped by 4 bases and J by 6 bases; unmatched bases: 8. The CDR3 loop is CASSLMQGAVNEQFF. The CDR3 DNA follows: TGTGCCAGCTCACTCATGCAGGGGGCGGTCAATGAGCAGTTCTTC.

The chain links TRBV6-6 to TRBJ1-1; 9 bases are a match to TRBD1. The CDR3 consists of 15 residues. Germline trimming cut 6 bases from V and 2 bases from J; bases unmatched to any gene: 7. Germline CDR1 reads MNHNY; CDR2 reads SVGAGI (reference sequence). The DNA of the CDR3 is TGTGCCAGCAGAGATAACAGGGGGCACAACACTGAAGCTTTCTTT. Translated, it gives CASRDNRGHNTEAFF.

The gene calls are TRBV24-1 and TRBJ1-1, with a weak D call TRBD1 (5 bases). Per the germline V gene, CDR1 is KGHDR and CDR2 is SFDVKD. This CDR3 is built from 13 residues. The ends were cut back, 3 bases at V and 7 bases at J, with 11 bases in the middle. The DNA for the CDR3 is TGTGCCACCAGTGATCCGGCGGGGGGTGAAGCTTTCTTT. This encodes CATSDPAGGEAFF.

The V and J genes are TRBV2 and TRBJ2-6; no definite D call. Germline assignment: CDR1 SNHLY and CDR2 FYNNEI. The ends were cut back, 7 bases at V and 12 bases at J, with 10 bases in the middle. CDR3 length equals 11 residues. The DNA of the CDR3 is TGTGCCAGCACCGACCCCGGCGTCCTGACTTTC. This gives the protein CASTDPGVLTF.

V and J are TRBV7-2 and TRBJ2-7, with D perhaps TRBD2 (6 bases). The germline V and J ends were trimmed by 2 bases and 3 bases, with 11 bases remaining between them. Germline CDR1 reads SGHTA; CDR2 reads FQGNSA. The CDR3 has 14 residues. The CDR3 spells CASSLLARDYEQYF. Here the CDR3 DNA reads TGTGCCAGCAGCTTACTAGCGCGGGACTACGAGCAGTACTTC.

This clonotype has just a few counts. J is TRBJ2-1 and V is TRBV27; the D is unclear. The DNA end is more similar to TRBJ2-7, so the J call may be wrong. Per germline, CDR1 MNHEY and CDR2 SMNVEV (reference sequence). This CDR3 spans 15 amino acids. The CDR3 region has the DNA TGTGCCAGCAGTTTATCGACGGGTCCCTACAATGAGCAGTACTTC. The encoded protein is CASSLSTGPYNEQYF.

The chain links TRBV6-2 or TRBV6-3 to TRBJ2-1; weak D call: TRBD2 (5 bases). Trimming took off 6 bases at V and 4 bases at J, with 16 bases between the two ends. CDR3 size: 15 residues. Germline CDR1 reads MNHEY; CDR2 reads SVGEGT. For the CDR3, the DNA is TGTGCCAGCAGCCGTCTCGGGATGTCATACAATGAGCAGTTCTTC. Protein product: CASSRLGMSYNEQFF.

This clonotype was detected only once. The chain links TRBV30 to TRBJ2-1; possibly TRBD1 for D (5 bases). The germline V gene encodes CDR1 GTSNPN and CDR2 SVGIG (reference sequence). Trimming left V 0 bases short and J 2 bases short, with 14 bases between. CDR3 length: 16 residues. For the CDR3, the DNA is TGTGCCTGGAGTGTAAAAACAGGAAGGGCCTACAATGAGCAGTTCTTC. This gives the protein CAWSVKTGRAYNEQFF.

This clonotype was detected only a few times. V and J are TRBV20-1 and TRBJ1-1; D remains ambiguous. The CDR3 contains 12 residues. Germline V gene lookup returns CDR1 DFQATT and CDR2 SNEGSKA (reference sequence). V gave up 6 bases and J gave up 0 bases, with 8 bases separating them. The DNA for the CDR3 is TGCAGTGCCACTAGGATGAACACTGAAGCTTTCTTT. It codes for CSATRMNTEAFF.

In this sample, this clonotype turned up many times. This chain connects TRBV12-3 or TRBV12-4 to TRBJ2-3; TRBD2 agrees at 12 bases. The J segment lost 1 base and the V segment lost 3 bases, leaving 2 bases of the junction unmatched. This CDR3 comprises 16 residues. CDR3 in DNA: TGTGCCAGCAGTTTGGCTAGCGGGGGGGGCACAGATACGCAGTATTTT. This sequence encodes CASSLASGGGTDTQYF.

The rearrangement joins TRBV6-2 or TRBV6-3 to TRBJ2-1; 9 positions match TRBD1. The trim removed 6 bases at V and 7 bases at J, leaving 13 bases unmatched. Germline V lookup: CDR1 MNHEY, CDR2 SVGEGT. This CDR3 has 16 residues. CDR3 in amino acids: CASSRPYRGRRNEQFF. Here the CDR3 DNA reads TGTGCCAGCAGCCGGCCCTACAGGGGGCGCAGAAATGAGCAGTTCTTC.

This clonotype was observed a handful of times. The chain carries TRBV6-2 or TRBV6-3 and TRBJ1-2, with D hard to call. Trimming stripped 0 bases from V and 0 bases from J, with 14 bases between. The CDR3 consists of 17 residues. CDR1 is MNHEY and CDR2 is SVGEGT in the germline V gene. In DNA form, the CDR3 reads TGTGCCAGCAGTTACTCGAGGAACGGCCCGGCTAACTATGGCTACACCTTC. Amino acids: CASSYSRNGPANYGYTF.

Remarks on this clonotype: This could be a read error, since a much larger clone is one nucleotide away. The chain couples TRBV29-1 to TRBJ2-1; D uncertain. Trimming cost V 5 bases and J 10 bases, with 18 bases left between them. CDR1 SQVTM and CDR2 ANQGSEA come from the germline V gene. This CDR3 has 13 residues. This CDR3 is CSVLDGYSYEQFF. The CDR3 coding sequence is TGCAGCGTTTTGGACGGCTATTCCTACGAGCAGTTCTTC.

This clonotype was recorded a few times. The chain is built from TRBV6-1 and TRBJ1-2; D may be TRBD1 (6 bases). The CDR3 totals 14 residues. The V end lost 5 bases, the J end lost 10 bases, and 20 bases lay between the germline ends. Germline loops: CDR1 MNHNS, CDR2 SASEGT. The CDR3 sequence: CASSIIQGGDDYTF. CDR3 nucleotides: TGTGCCAGCAGTATTATACAGGGAGGGGATGACTACACCTTC.

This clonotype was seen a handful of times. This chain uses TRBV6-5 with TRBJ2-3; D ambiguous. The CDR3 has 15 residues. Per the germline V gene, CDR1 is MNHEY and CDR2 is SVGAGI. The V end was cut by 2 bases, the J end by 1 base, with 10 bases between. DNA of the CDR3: TGTGCCAGCAGTTACGTCGTGGCGGGCACAGATACGCAGTATTTT. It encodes CASSYVVAGTDTQYF.

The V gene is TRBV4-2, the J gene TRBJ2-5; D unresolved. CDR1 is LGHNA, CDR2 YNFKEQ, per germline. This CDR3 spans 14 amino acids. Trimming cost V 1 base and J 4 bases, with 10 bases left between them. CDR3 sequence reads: CASSQAWVGETQYF. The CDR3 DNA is TGTGCCAGCAGCCAAGCCTGGGTAGGAGAGACCCAGTACTTC.

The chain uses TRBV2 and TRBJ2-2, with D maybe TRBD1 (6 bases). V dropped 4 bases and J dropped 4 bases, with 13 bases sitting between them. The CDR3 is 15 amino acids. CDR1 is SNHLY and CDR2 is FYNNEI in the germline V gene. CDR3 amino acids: CASSAPGAATGELFF. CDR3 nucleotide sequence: TGTGCCAGCAGTGCCCCAGGGGCGGCCACCGGGGAGCTGTTTTTT.

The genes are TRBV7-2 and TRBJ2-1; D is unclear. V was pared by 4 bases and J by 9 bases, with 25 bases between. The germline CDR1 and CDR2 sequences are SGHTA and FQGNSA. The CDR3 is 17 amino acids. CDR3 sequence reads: CASSSPQGYARLSEQFF. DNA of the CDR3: TGTGCCAGCAGCTCACCCCAAGGATACGCCAGGTTGAGTGAGCAGTTCTTC.

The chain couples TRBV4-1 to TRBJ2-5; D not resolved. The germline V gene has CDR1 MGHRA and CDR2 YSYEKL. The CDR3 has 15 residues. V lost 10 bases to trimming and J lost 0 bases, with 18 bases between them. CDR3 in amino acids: CATAIGETDQETQYF. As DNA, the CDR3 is TGCGCCACAGCCATTGGAGAAACGGACCAAGAGACCCAGTACTTC.

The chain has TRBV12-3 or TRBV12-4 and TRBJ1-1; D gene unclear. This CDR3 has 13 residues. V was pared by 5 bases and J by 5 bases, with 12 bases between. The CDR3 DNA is TGTGCCAGCAGTCCCTGGGTCGGAACTGAAGCTTTCTTT. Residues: CASSPWVGTEAFF.

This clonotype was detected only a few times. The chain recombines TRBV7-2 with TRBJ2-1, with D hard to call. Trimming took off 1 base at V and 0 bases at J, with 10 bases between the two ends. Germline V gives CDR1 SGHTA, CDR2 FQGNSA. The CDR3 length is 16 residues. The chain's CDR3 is CASSLGGWSSYNEQFF. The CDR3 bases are TGTGCCAGCAGCTTAGGTGGGTGGAGCTCCTACAATGAGCAGTTCTTC.

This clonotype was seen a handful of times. The CDR3 loop reads CATSRGGTGGNYGYTF. The CDR3 DNA is TGTGCCACCAGCAGAGGAGGGACAGGGGGGAACTATGGCTACACCTTC. The chain uses TRBV15 and TRBJ1-2, with 11 bases identical to TRBD1. V dropped 1 base and J dropped 2; count of bases not matched to a gene: 3. CDR1 and CDR2 (germline): LNHNV, YYDKDF (reference sequence). The CDR3 runs to 16 residues.